This passage covers 15 T cell receptor beta chains from one sample sequenced in a study of response to subunit inactivated influenza vaccine. TCRdb analysed the RT-PCR reads with MiXCR anew, one entry per CDR3 protein. The sample includes roughly 540,000 distinct CDR3 sequences, roughly 25% seen only once; the top ten take 2.5% to 3%. The sample was also reused in another study, on T cells expressing NK-cell markers. As that report states: Template switching by 5'RACE with UMIs generated the TCR beta cDNA.

The specimen comprised CD4+ T cells sorted from PBMCs, sampled less than 13 days after vaccination. The receptor source for this set is a man aged 45 to 65 who received an inactivated influenza vaccine.

This chain connects TRBV7-2 to TRBJ2-3, with TRBD2 matching 8 bases. This CDR3 contains 17 residues. The V segment lost 0 bases and the J segment 1 base; nucleotides outside the gene matches: 6. The germline V gene encodes CDR1 SGHTA and CDR2 FQGNSA. Here the CDR3 DNA reads TGTGCCAGCAGCTTAGCGGGGGGGACTAGGGGCACAGATACGCAGTATTTT. It codes for CASSLAGGTRGTDTQYF.

The chain employs TRBV4-1 and TRBJ2-5, with no clear D. V was pared by 4 bases and J by 7 bases, with 22 bases between. Germline V gene sequence: CDR1 MGHRA, CDR2 YSYEKL. The CDR3 has 16 amino acids. Here the CDR3 reads CASSLTSGPKVGTQYF. Here the CDR3 DNA reads TGCGCCAGCAGCCTGACCTCGGGCCCGAAGGTAGGGACCCAGTACTTC.

This clonotype has only a few counts. The chain combines TRBV7-9 with TRBJ2-1, with D perhaps TRBD2 (6 bases). This CDR3 has 13 residues. CDR1 and CDR2 (germline): SEHNR, FQNEAQ (reference sequence). Trimming took off 5 bases at V and 9 bases at J, with 14 bases between the two ends. Here the CDR3 reads CASSQTRLGEQFF. CDR3 sequence (DNA): TGTGCCAGCAGCCAGACTAGGTTGGGTGAGCAGTTCTTC.

This sequence joins TRBV29-1 and TRBJ2-7, with D uncertain. Trimming cost V 4 bases and J 0 bases, with 7 bases left between them. Germline values: CDR1 SQVTM, CDR2 ANQGSEA. The length of the CDR3 is 12 residues. In nucleotides, the CDR3 is TGCAGCGTTGGCCGGAACTCCTACGAGCAGTACTTC. Translation gives CSVGRNSYEQYF.

In this sample, this clonotype turned up a few times. The CDR3 loop reads CASSPGQGGVQPQHF. DNA of the CDR3: TGTGCCAGCAGCCCCGGACAGGGAGGCGTTCAGCCCCAGCATTTT. V gene TRBV7-2 combines with J gene TRBJ1-5; 8 bases agree with TRBD1. In germline, CDR1 is SGHTA, CDR2 FQGNSA. This CDR3 is 15 amino acids long. Unmatched junction bases numbered 9, after V lost 5 bases and J lost 6 bases.

In its sample, this clonotype was seen a few times. The J gene is TRBJ2-3, the V gene TRBV3-1; D not certain. The V gene's germline CDR1 is LGHDT and CDR2 YNNKEL (reference sequence). The V end was cut by 0 bases, the J end by 5 bases, with 12 bases between. The CDR3 has 15 residues. CDR3 in amino acids: CASSQDLGSVDTQYF. In DNA, the CDR3 is TGTGCCAGCAGCCAAGATCTGGGTTCTGTAGATACGCAGTATTTT.

This clonotype was recorded at least ten times. The genes are TRBV20-1 and TRBJ2-1, with 11 positions matching TRBD2. The CDR3 is 15 amino acids. Trimming took 4 bases from V and 8 from J; bases not matched to a gene: 10. Germline V lookup: CDR1 DFQATT, CDR2 SNEGSKA (reference sequence). CDR3: CSATRLAGLGHEQFF. CDR3 DNA sequence: TGCAGTGCTACTCGACTAGCGGGGTTGGGCCATGAGCAGTTCTTC.

This clonotype was counted only a few times. The rearrangement links TRBV12-3 or TRBV12-4 to TRBJ2-7, with D possibly being TRBD2 (6 bases). Trimming removed 5 bases from V and 9 bases from J, with 11 bases in between. This CDR3 is built from 11 residues. CDR3 coding DNA: TGTGCCAGCAGTACGGGACTTTGGCAGTACTTC. Translation: CASSTGLWQYF.

V usage is TRBV7-9 and J usage is TRBJ1-3; a possible D gene is TRBD1 (6 bases). The germline V and J ends were trimmed by 0 bases and 2 bases, with 8 bases remaining between them. Germline V gene lookup returns CDR1 SEHNR and CDR2 FQNEAQ (reference sequence). This CDR3 is 15 amino acids long. The CDR3 sequence is CASSLAQGAGNTIYF. CDR3 bases: TGTGCCAGCAGCTTAGCACAGGGAGCTGGAAACACCATATATTTT.

The table lists this clonotype with a few counts. The DNA for the CDR3 is TGTGCCAGCAGTACCGAGGGTCGTTGGAGTGAAGCTTTCTTT. This gives the protein CASSTEGRWSEAFF. The V gene is TRBV6-2 or TRBV6-3, the J gene TRBJ1-1; D gene unclear. This CDR3 region has 14 residues. Germline V gene sequence: CDR1 MNHEY, CDR2 SVGEGT. The V gene lost 5 bases and the J gene lost 7 bases, with 17 bases spanning the gap.

The genes are TRBV5-1 and TRBJ2-7; D possibly corresponds to TRBD1 (6 bases). CDR3 length: 14 amino acids. Trimming took off 2 bases at V and 5 bases at J, with 14 bases between the two ends. Germline CDR1 reads SGHRS; CDR2 reads YFSETQ. For the CDR3, the DNA is TGCGCCAGCAGCTTAGGCCAGGGGAAGCACGAGCAGTACTTC. Its translation is CASSLGQGKHEQYF.

V is TRBV7-8 and J is TRBJ2-1; 13 positions agree with TRBD2. Looked up from germline, CDR1 is SGHVS and CDR2 is FQNEAQ. After removal of 6 bases from V and 10 bases from J, the junction contained 12 bases not matched to a gene. The CDR3 runs 16 residues. The CDR3 is CASSQYGLAGVNEQFF. In nucleotides, the CDR3 is TGTGCCAGCAGTCAATACGGACTAGCGGGAGTAAACGAGCAGTTCTTC. The variable domain in full, completed from reference TRBV7-8 and TRBJ2-1, reads GAGVSQSPRYKVAKRGQDVALRCDPISGHVSLFWYQQALGQGPEFLTYFQNEAQLDKSGLPSDRFFAERPEGSVSTLKIQRTQQEDSAVYLCASSQYGLAGVNEQFFGPGTRLTVL.

This clonotype was seen only a few times. V usage is TRBV7-2 and J usage is TRBJ2-2; 7 nucleotides align to TRBD2. CDR3 length: 15 residues. V lost 8 bases, J lost 4 bases, and 10 bases stayed unmatched. Germline CDR1 SGHTA, CDR2 FQGNSA. DNA of the CDR3: TGTGCCAGCGCCGAATTCGGCGGGGGCACCGGGGAGCTGTTTTTT. Translation: CASAEFGGGTGELFF.

The chain employs TRBV7-6 and TRBJ2-4; perhaps TRBD2 as D (6 bases). The germline gives CDR1 SGHVS, CDR2 FNYEAQ. CDR3 length: 16 residues. V dropped 1 base and J dropped 5 bases, with 15 bases sitting between them. The chain's CDR3 is CASSLEGHGTQNIQYF. CDR3 DNA: TGTGCCAGCAGCTTAGAGGGCCACGGGACTCAAAACATTCAGTACTTC.

There are a few counts of this clonotype. The V and J genes are TRBV6-1 and TRBJ2-5, with TRBD1 identical over 7 bases. The junction had 5 bases not matched to a gene; V was cut back by 8 bases and J by 2 bases. Germline-derived CDR1 and CDR2 are MNHNS and SASEGT. The CDR3 extends over 13 amino acids. CDR3 DNA: TGTGCCAGCTACAGGGGAAGACAAGAGACCCAGTACTTC. It translates to CASYRGRQETQYF.